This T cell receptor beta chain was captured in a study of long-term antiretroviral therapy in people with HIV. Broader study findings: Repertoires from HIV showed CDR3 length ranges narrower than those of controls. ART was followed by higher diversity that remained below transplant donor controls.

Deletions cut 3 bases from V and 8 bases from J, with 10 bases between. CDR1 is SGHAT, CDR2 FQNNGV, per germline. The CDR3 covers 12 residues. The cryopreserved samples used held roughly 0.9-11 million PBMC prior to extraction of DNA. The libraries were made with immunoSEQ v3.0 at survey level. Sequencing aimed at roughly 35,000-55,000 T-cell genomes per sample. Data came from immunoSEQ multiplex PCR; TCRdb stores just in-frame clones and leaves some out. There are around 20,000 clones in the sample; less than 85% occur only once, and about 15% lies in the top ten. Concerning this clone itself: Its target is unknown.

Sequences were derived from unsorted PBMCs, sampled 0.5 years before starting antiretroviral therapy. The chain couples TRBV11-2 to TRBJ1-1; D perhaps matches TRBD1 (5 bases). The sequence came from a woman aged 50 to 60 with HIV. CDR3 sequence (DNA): TGTGCCAGCAGCTTTAAAAAGGGGGAAGCTTTCTTT. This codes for CASSFKKGEAFF. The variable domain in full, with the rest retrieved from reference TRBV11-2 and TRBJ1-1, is EAGVAQSPRYKIIEKRQSVAFWCNPISGHATLYWYQQILGQGPKLLIQFQNNGVVDDSQLPKDRFSAERLKGVDSTLKIQPAKLEDSAVYLCASSFKKGEAFFGQGTRLTVV.